This TCR beta chain comes out of a study of low-dose radiotherapy and immunotherapy resistance in tumors. Primers targeting TRAV and TRBV primed first-strand cDNA, covering alpha and beta chains. TCR amplification ran approximately 22 PCR cycles using constant-region and V-primer adapter primers. TCRdb re-called the reads with MiXCR, one entry per CDR3 protein. The data hold 13,000 or so distinct CDR3 sequences, with 65% to 75% observed a single time. The CDR3 loop spans 13 amino acids. V was pared by 2 bases and J by 4 bases, with 5 bases between. From germline, CDR1 is MNHEY and CDR2 SVGEGT. J is TRBJ2-2 and V is TRBV6-2 or TRBV6-3; D call uncertain. The sequence derives from a human donor with advanced metastatic prostate, ovarian, gallbladder or colorectal cancer (not recorded which). This table probably holds off-target reads from a library built for another chain. The chain's CDR3 is CASSYRVTGELFF. DNA for the CDR3: TGTGCCAGCAGTTACAGGGTCACCGGGGAGCTGTTTTTT.